In its sample, the clone carrying this T cell receptor (beta chain) was seen many times. Its cognate antigen is unknown. The data stem from a study of molecular identifiers for immune sequencing clone quantification. Study overall: In the replicates, RNA derived from roughly 20,000 or 100,000 naive CD8 cells was divided into five parts, and four were sequenced. General observations from the study: Clones that had above 20 RNA copies took up over 99% of effector molecules but under 1% in naive cells.

The V gene lost 0 bases and the J gene lost 0 bases, with 13 bases spanning the gap. The CDR3 spans 17 residues. CDR1 is LGHDT, CDR2 YNNKEL, per germline (reference sequence). TCRdb called the PCR reads again in MiXCR, with one record for every CDR3 protein. The sample consists of just over 40,000 distinct CDR3 sequences, about 24% of them appearing once. This clonotype was sampled from a human donor in good health. Some libraries in this study had Jurkat cell RNA spiked in. Sequences were obtained from naive CD8+ T cells from blood, with Jurkat cell RNA spiked in. Described subset: FACS-sorted CD8+CD4-CCR7+CD45RA+ naive T cells. The J gene is TRBJ2-3, the V gene TRBV3-1, with D perhaps matching TRBD2 (5 bases). The CDR3 DNA is TGTGCCAGCAGCCAAGAAGGTACTAGGATGAGCACAGATACGCAGTATTTT. Its translation is CASSQEGTRMSTDTQYF.